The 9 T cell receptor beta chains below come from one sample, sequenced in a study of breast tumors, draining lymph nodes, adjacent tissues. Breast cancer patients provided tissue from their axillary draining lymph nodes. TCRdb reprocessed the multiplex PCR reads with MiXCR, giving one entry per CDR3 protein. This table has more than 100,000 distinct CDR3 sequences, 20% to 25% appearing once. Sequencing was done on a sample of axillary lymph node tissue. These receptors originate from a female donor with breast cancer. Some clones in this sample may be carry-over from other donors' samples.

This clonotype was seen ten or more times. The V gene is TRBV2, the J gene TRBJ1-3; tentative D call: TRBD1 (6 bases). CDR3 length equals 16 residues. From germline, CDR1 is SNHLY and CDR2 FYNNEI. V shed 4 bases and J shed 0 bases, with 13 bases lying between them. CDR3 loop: CASSVLKGGSGNTIYF. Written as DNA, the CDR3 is TGTGCCAGCAGTGTCCTGAAAGGGGGCTCTGGAAACACCATATATTTT.

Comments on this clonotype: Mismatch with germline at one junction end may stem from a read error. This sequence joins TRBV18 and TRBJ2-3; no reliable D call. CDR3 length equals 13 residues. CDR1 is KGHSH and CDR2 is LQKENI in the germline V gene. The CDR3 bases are TGTGCCAGCTTACCAAGGGGCACAGATACGCAGTATTTT. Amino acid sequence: CASLPRGTDTQYF. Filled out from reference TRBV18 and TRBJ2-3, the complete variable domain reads NAGVMQNPRHLVRRRGQEARLRCSPMKGHSHVYWYRQLPEEGLKFMVYLQKENIIDESGMPKERFSAEFPKEGPSILRIQQVVRGDSAAYFCASLPRGTDTQYFGPGTRLTVL.

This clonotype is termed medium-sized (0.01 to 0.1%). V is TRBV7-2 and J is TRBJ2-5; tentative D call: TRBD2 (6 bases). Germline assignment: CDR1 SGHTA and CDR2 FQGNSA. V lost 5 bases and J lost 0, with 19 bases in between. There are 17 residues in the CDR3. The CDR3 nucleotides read TGTGCCAGCAGCCTCCCCCCTATGGCGGGGTACCAAGAGACCCAGTACTTC. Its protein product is CASSLPPMAGYQETQYF.

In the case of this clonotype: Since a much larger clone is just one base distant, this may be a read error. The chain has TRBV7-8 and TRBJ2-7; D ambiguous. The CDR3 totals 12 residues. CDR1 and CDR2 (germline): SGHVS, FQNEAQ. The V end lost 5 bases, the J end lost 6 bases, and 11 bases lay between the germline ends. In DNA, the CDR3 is TGTGCCAGCAGCCCCGTAGTAGGCGAGCAGTACTTC. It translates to CASSPVVGEQYF. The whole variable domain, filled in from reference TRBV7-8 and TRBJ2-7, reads GAGVSQSPRYKVAKRGQDVALRCDPISGHVSLFWYQQALGQGPEFLTYFQNEAQLDKSGLPSDRFFAERPEGSVSTLKIQRTQQEDSAVYLCASSPVVGEQYFGPGTRLTVT.

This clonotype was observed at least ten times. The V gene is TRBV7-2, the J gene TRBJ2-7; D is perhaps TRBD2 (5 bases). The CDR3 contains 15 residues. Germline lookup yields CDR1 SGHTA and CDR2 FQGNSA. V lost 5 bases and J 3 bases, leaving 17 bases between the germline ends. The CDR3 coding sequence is TGTGCCAGCAGCCGAAGCGACGGACTGTACTACGAGCAGTACTTC. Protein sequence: CASSRSDGLYYEQYF.

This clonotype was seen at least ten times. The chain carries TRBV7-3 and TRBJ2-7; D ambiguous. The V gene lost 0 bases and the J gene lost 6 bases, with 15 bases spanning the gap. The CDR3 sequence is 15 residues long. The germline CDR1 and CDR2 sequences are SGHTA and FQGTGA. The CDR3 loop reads CASSLTPGLVAEQYF. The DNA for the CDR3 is TGTGCCAGCAGCTTAACGCCCGGGCTGGTCGCCGAGCAGTACTTC. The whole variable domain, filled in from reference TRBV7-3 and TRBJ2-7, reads GAGVSQTPSNKVTEKGKYVELRCDPISGHTALYWYRQSLGQGPEFLIYFQGTGAADDSGLPNDRFFAVRPEGSVSTLKIQRTERGDSAVYLCASSLTPGLVAEQYFGPGTRLTVT.

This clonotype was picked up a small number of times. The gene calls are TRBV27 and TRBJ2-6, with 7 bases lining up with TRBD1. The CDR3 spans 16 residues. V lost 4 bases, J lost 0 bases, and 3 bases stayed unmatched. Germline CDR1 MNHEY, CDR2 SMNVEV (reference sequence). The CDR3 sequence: CASSSAGGSGANVLTF. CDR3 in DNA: TGTGCCAGCAGTTCTGCAGGGGGCTCTGGGGCCAACGTCCTGACTTTC. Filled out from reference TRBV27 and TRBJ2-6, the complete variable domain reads EAQVTQNPRYLITVTGKKLTVTCSQNMNHEYMSWYRQDPGLGLRQIYYSMNVEVTDKGDVPEGYKVSRKEKRNFPLILESPSPNQTSLYFCASSSAGGSGANVLTFGAGSRLTVL.

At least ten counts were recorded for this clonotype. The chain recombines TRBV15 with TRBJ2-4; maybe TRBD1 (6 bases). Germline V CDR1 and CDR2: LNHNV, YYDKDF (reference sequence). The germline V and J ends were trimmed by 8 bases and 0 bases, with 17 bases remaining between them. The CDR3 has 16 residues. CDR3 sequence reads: CATGNDRSLAKNIQYF. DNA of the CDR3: TGTGCCACCGGGAACGACAGGAGTCTAGCCAAAAACATTCAGTACTTC.

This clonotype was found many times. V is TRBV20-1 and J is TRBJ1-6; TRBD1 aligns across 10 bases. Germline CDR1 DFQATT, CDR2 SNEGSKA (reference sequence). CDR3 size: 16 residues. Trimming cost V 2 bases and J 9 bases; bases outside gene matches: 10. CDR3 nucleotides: TGCAGTGCTAGATTCACCGGGACAGGGGTTTCTTCACCCCTCCACTTT. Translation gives CSARFTGTGVSSPLHF.